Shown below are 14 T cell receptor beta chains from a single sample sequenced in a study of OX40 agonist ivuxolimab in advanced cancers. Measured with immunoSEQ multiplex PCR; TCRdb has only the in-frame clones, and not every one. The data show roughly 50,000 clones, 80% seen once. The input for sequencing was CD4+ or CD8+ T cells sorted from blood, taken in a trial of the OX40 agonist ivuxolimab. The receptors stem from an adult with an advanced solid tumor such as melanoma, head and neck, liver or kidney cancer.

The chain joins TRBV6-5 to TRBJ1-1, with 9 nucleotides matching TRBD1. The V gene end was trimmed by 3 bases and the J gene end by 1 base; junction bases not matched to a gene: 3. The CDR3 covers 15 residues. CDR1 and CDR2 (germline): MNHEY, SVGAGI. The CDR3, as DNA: TGTGCCAGCAGTTATTCGGGACAGGGGAACACTGAAGCTTTCTTT. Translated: CASSYSGQGNTEAFF.

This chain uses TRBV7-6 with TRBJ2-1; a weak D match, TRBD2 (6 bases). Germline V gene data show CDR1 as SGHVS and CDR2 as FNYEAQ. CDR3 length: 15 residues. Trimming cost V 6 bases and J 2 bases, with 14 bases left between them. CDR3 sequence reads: CASRKSGGAYNEQFF. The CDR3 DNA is TGTGCCAGCAGAAAGAGCGGAGGGGCCTACAATGAGCAGTTCTTC. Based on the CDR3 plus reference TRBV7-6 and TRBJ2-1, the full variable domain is GAGVSQSPRYKVTKRGQDVALRCDPISGHVSLYWYRQALGQGPEFLTYFNYEAQQDKSGLPNDRFSAERPEGSISTLTIQRTEQRDSAMYRCASRKSGGAYNEQFFGPGTRLTVL.

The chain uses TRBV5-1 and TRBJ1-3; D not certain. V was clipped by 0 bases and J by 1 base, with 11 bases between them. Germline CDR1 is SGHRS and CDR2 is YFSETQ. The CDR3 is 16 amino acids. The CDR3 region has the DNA TGCGCCAGCAGCTTGGAGGGAGCTGAATCTGGAAACACCATATATTTT. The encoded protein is CASSLEGAESGNTIYF.

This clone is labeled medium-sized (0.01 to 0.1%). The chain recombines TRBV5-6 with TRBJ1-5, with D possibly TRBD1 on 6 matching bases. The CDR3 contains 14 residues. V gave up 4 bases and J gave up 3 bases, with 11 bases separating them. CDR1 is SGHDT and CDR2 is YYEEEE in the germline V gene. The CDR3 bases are TGTGCCAGCAGCGTACAGGGACTCAATCAGCCCCAGCATTTT. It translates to CASSVQGLNQPQHF.

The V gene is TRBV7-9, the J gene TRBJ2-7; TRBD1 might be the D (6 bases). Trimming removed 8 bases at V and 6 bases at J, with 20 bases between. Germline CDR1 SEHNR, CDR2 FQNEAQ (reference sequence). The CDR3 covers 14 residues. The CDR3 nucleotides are TGTGCCAGCTCGCCATTTACAGGGCCCGGCGAGCAGTACTTC. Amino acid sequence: CASSPFTGPGEQYF.

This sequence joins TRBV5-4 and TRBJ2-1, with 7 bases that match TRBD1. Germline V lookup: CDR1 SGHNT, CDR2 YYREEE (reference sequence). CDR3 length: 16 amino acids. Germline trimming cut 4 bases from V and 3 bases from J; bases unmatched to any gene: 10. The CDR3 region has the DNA TGTGCCAGCAGCCCCGGTCATCGGACAGGCTACAATGAGCAGTTCTTC. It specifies CASSPGHRTGYNEQFF.

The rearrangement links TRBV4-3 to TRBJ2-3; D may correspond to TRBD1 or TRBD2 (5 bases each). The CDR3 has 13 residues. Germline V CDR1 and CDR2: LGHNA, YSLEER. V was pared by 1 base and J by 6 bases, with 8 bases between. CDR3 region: CASSQGGVDTQYF. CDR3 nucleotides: TGCGCCAGCAGCCAAGGAGGGGTGGATACGCAGTATTTT.

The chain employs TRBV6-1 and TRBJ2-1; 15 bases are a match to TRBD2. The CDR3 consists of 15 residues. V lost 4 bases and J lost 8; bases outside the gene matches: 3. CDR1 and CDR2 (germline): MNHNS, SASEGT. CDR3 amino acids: CASSVRTSGRDEQFF. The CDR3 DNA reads TGTGCCAGCAGTGTTAGGACTAGCGGGAGGGATGAGCAGTTCTTC.

The DNA of the CDR3 is TGTGCCAGCAGCCCGACCGGACAGGCGGACTATGGCTACACCTTC. Translated: CASSPTGQADYGYTF. The genes are TRBV9 and TRBJ1-2, with 7 bases aligning to TRBD1. V lost 4 bases and J lost 3; bases outside the gene matches: 9. The CDR3 runs 15 residues. CDR1 and CDR2 from the germline V gene are SGDLS and YYNGEE. The full variable domain, its missing parts supplied by reference TRBV9 and TRBJ1-2, is DSGVTQTPKHLITATGQRVTLRCSPRSGDLSVYWYQQSLDQGLQFLIQYYNGEERAKGNILERFSAQQFPDLHSELNLSSLELGDSALYFCASSPTGQADYGYTFGSGTRLTVV.

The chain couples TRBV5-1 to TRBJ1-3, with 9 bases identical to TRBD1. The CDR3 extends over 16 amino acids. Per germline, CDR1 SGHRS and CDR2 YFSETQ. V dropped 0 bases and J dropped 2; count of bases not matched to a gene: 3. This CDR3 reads CASSLGGQGAGNTIYF. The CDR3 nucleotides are TGCGCCAGCAGCTTGGGGGGACAGGGAGCTGGAAACACCATATATTTT.

CDR3 protein: CASSFSGLAVQNEQFF. DNA of the CDR3: TGTGCCAGCAGCTTTAGCGGGTTAGCGGTACAAAATGAGCAGTTCTTC. The chain has TRBV5-6 and TRBJ2-1, with 7 bases lining up with TRBD2. The germline V gene encodes CDR1 SGHDT and CDR2 YYEEEE. The CDR3 length is 16 residues. Unmatched junction bases numbered 12, after V lost 2 bases and J lost 7 bases.

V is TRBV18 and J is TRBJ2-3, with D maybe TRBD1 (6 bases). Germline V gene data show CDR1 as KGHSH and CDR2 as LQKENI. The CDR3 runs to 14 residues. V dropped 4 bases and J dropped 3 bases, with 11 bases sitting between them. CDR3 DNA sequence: TGTGCCAGCTCACTTTACAGGGAGACAGATACGCAGTATTTT. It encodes CASSLYRETDTQYF.

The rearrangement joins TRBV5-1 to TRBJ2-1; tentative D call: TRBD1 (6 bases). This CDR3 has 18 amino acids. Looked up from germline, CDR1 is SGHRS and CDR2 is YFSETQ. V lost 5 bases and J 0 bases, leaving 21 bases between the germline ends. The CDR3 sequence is CASRSRPRQANSYNEQFF. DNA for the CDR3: TGCGCCAGCAGATCGCGACCCCGACAGGCCAACTCCTACAATGAGCAGTTCTTC.

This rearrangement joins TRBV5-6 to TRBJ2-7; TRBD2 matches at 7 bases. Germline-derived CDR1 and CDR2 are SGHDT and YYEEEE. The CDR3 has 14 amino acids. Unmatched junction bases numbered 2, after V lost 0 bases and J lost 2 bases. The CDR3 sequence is CASSLGGLTYEQYF. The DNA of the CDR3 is TGTGCCAGCAGCTTGGGGGGACTAACCTACGAGCAGTACTTC.